These 7 T cell receptor beta chains originate from one sample sequenced in a study of tissue T cells after allogeneic stem cell transplantation (dated by TCRdb to between 2021 and 2024). This sample's time point label indicates: mouse harvest day 7 after allogeneic transplant. Each mouse graft, delivered by tail vein injection, combined 10^6 splenic CD5+ T cells with 10^7 T-cell-depleted bone marrow cells. Receptor libraries were prepared by the immunoSEQ multiplex PCR assay. TCRdb retrieved this table from immuneACCESS and kept in-frame rearrangements only. Not all clones are present; in checked studies, unresolved V genes account for under half, and no reason is known for the remainder. Present in this sample are roughly 5,400 clones, roughly half of which were seen just once. In total, the top ten clones hold 10% of the sample. Sequencing used gut tissue. These receptors all stem from a female BALB/c mouse given C57BL/6 T cells with graft-versus-host disease after an allogeneic hematopoietic cell transplant.

A single count supports this clone. The germline and genes are mouse ones. Other DNA sequences in the sample encode the same CDR3. The CDR3 here is CGARVGTGQLYF. The CDR3 DNA, read in part, is TGTGGTGCTAGGGTGGGCACCGGGCAGCTCTAC. This chain uses TRBV20 with TRBJ2-2; D not resolved. The read ends 1 residue before the CDR3 terminus; that terminus is restored from the germline J gene. Looked up from germline, CDR1 is GFQATS and CDR2 is STVNSAI. The CDR3 consists of 12 residues. V dropped 1 base and J dropped 4 bases, with 4 bases sitting between them.

This clone appeared a few times. The gene symbols are mouse symbols. The CDR3 is cut off 1 residue early in the read; its end comes from the germline J gene. The chain combines TRBV13-1 with TRBJ1-1; D might be TRBD1 (6 bases). CDR3 size: 13 residues. The germline gives CDR1 NSHNY, CDR2 SYGAGN. V lost 5 bases, J lost 1 base, and 9 bases lay in between. Incomplete CDR3 DNA: TGTGCCAGCAGGGCGGGACAAAACACAGAAGTCTTC. Residues: CASRAGQNTEVF. Given in full, the CDR3 is CASRAGQNTEVFF.

For this clone: The gene names given are mouse names. The chain's CDR3 is CSSSQMGGPQDTQYF. The covered CDR3 bases are TGCTCCAGCAGTCAGATGGGGGGGCCCCAAGACACCCAGTAC. The rearrangement links TRBV23 to TRBJ2-5; the D segment call TRBD2 is taken from the table without a DNA check. The CDR3 is cut off 1 residue early in the read; its end comes from the germline J gene. Per germline, CDR1 KGHTA and CDR2 FQNQQP. The CDR3 is 15 amino acids.

This clone is large. The gene names given are mouse names. Coverage ceases 1 residue before the CDR3 finishes, and the germline J gene fills in the end. The rearrangement uses TRBV26 and TRBJ2-1, with TRBD2 matching over 8 bases. The CDR3 is 15 amino acids. V lost 2 bases to trimming and J lost 3 bases; unmatched junction nucleotides: 3. Germline lookup yields CDR1 KGHPV and CDR2 FQNQEV (reference sequence). The covered CDR3 bases are TGTGCCAGCAGTCTGGGGGACTGGAGCTATGCTGAGCAGTTC. This gives the protein CASSLGDWSYAEQF. The whole CDR3 region reads CASSLGDWSYAEQFF.

A word on this clone: Gene names and germline match the mouse. The read terminates 1 residue before the CDR3 end, so the remaining end is supplied by the germline J gene. The genes are TRBV26 and TRBJ1-6, with D tentatively TRBD1 (6 bases). TRBJ1-6 is flagged as an ORF with uncertain function. The ends were cut back, 6 bases at V and 3 bases at J, with 9 bases in the middle. CDR1 KGHPV and CDR2 FQNQEV come from the germline V gene (reference sequence). The CDR3 loop spans 14 amino acids. CDR3 DNA, as far as it was read: TGTGCCAGCAGCCAGGGGTTCTATAATTCGCCCCTCTAC. This sequence encodes CASSQGFYNSPLY. The full CDR3 protein reads CASSQGFYNSPLYF.

In this sample, this clone turned up a few times. Here the gene names and germline are mouse. The read ends 1 residue shy of where the CDR3 ends; the end is completed using the germline J gene. V usage is TRBV19 and J usage is TRBJ2-1, with 9 bases matching TRBD2. Looked up from germline, CDR1 is FNHDT and CDR2 is SITEND (reference sequence). The CDR3 contains 15 residues. The trim removed 1 base at V and 1 base at J, leaving 0 bases unmatched. The DNA read from the CDR3 is TGTGCCAGCAGTATAACTGGGGGGAACTATGCTGAGCAGTTC. Amino acid sequence: CASSITGGNYAEQF. The full CDR3 protein is CASSITGGNYAEQFF.

Points on this clone: The germline and genes are mouse ones. The CDR3 DNA, read in part, is TGTGCCAGCAGCTTAGGCAGGCATAATTCGCCCCTCTAC. This gives the protein CASSLGRHNSPLY. Given in full, the CDR3 is CASSLGRHNSPLYF. The gene calls are TRBV3 and TRBJ1-6; no reliable D call. Sequencing ends 1 residue short of the CDR3 end; the germline J gene provides the rest. TRBJ1-6 is placed among ORFs of uncertain function. CDR3 size: 14 residues. V was trimmed by 1 base and J by 5 bases, leaving 6 bases between them. The germline V gene encodes CDR1 SNHLY and CDR2 FYNGKV (reference sequence).